Below are 9 T cell receptor beta chains sequenced from a single sample in a study of OX40 agonist ivuxolimab in advanced cancers. TCRdb's table, derived via immunoSEQ multiplex PCR, lists solely in-frame clones and lacks some. The sample carries more than 25,000 clones, 85% to 90% recorded once. The sequences come from CD4+ or CD8+ T cells sorted from blood, collected in a trial of the OX40 agonist ivuxolimab. These receptors were obtained from an adult with an advanced solid tumor such as melanoma, head and neck, liver or kidney cancer.

This rearrangement joins TRBV28 to TRBJ2-1, with 10 positions matching TRBD2. Unmatched junction bases numbered 9, after V lost 6 bases and J lost 4 bases. This CDR3 spans 16 amino acids. Per germline, CDR1 MDHEN and CDR2 SYDVKM. DNA of the CDR3: TGTGCCAGCAGCTTCCTCGGGACTAGCGAATACAATGAGCAGTTCTTC. This sequence encodes CASSFLGTSEYNEQFF.

The rearrangement joins TRBV9 to TRBJ2-3; TRBD2 agrees at 11 bases. Per the germline V gene, CDR1 is SGDLS and CDR2 is YYNGEE. The CDR3 is 15 amino acids. With 4 bases clipped from V and 2 bases from J, the junction kept 3 bases outside the gene matches. The CDR3 sequence is CASSPGLADTDTQYF. The CDR3 bases are TGTGCCAGCAGCCCGGGACTAGCGGACACAGATACGCAGTATTTT.

This chain joins TRBV19 and TRBJ2-4; the D gene is possibly TRBD2 (5 bases). This CDR3 has 13 amino acids. Germline CDR1 reads LNHDA; CDR2 reads SQIVND (reference sequence). V was cut by 7 bases and J by 8 bases, with 15 bases left in between. CDR3 loop: CASTYGGADIQYF. The CDR3 DNA is TGTGCCAGTACCTACGGTGGAGCGGACATTCAGTACTTC.

The rearrangement joins TRBV30 to TRBJ2-5; possibly TRBD1 for D (6 bases). The ends were cut back, 4 bases at V and 2 bases at J, with 11 bases in the middle. The CDR3 spans 13 residues. Germline values: CDR1 GTSNPN, CDR2 SVGIG (reference sequence). The CDR3 spells CAWNHQGQETQYF. CDR3 bases: TGTGCCTGGAATCACCAGGGGCAAGAGACCCAGTACTTC.

The chain recombines TRBV7-9 with TRBJ2-2; D is unclear. The germline gives CDR1 SEHNR, CDR2 FQNEAQ (reference sequence). The CDR3 spans 14 residues. V was pared by 2 bases and J by 0 bases, with 4 bases between. The DNA of the CDR3 is TGTGCCAGCAGCTTATCACCGAACACCGGGGAGCTGTTTTTT. Translating gives CASSLSPNTGELFF.

The V call is TRBV7-6, the J call TRBJ2-5; 7 bases match TRBD1. The J call may be incorrect, as the DNA end agrees better with TRBJ2-7. The CDR3 has 12 residues. Germline V gene lookup returns CDR1 SGHVS and CDR2 FNYEAQ. This CDR3 reads CASSPTGIEQYF. As DNA, the CDR3 is TGTGCCAGCAGCCCGACAGGGATCGAGCAGTACTTC.

This clone was found a few times. V and J are TRBV19 and TRBJ2-1; the D call may be TRBD1 or TRBD2 (5 bases each). Germline CDR1 LNHDA, CDR2 SQIVND (reference sequence). Trimming removed 5 bases at V and 6 bases at J, with 14 bases between. The CDR3 is 14 amino acids. CDR3 in DNA: TGTGCCAGTAGTTGGGGGAATAAGGCCAATGAGCAGTTCTTC. Translating it yields CASSWGNKANEQFF.

The rearrangement uses TRBV4-1 and TRBJ2-7; weak D call: TRBD1 (5 bases). V was clipped by 0 bases and J by 3 bases, with 9 bases between them. Germline CDR1 MGHRA, CDR2 YSYEKL. This CDR3 is 14 amino acids long. This CDR3 reads CASSQDRTFYEQYF. CDR3 coding DNA: TGCGCCAGCAGCCAAGATAGGACATTCTACGAGCAGTACTTC.

The chain carries TRBV7-9 and TRBJ2-1; the D gene is possibly TRBD2 (5 bases). Trimming shortened V by 2 bases and J by 10 bases, and 6 bases separated the two germline ends. CDR3 size: 11 residues. CDR1 and CDR2 from the germline V gene are SEHNR and FQNEAQ (reference sequence). The CDR3 sequence: CASSLLAEQFF. The CDR3 DNA is TGTGCCAGCAGCTTATTAGCGGAGCAGTTCTTC.